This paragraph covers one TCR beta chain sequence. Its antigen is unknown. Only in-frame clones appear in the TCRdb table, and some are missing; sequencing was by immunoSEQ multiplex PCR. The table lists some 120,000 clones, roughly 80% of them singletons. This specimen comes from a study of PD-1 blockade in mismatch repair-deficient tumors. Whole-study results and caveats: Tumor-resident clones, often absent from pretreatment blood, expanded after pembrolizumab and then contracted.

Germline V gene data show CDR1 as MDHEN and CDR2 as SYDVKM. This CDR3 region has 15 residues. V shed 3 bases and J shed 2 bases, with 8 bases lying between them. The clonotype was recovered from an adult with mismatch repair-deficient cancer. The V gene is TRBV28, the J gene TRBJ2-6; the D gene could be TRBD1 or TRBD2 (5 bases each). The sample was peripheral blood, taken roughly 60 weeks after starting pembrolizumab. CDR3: CASSFGGPGANVLTF. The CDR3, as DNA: TGTGCCAGCAGTTTTGGGGGTCCTGGGGCCAACGTCCTGACTTTC.